What follows describes a single T cell receptor (beta chain). This sample is part of a study of blood T cell repertoires in COVID-19. This table comes from immunoSEQ multiplex PCR, and its TCRdb copy is limited to in-frame clones, with some not included. The table shows approximately 160,000 clones, with 87% occurring only once. This CDR3 comprises 13 residues. With V trimmed by 4 bases and J by 6 bases, 5 bases remained unmatched. Germline V lookup: CDR1 MDHEN, CDR2 SYDVKM. The TCR was taken from a woman in her fifties or sixties who had recovered from COVID-19. The sequenced material came from PBMCs or T cells enriched from blood (not recorded which). This chain connects TRBV28 to TRBJ1-1; 7 nucleotides agree with TRBD1. The CDR3 protein is CASSYRGYSEAFF. CDR3 sequence (DNA): TGTGCCAGCAGTTACAGGGGATATTCTGAAGCTTTCTTT.